These 11 T cell receptor beta chains were all obtained from the same sample, sequenced in a study of shared clonotypes between healthy human individuals. Libraries were prepared by immunoSEQ multiplex PCR; TCRdb keeps only in-frame clonotypes and omits some of them. Among some 1 million clones, under 80% were seen once, and the ten largest hold nearly 1.5%. Input material: memory CD4+ T cells sorted from blood. Indicated subset: CD45RA-negative fraction. These TCRs come from a young man in good health.

This chain uses TRBV6-6 with TRBJ1-6; possibly TRBD1 for D (6 bases). This CDR3 comprises 14 residues. Germline V gene sequence: CDR1 MNHNY, CDR2 SVGAGI (reference sequence). V lost 7 bases, J lost 7 bases, and 14 bases lay in between. CDR3 sequence (DNA): TGTGCCAGCATACAGGGTGGGGAAAATTCACCCCTCCACTTT. Protein product: CASIQGGENSPLHF.

In this sample, this clone turned up once. The chain uses TRBV7-2 and TRBJ1-3; D might be TRBD1 (5 bases). The V end was cut by 5 bases, the J end by 0 bases, with 11 bases between. Germline V CDR1 and CDR2: SGHTA, FQGNSA. The CDR3 sequence is 15 residues long. The CDR3 reads CASSLDSRSGNTIYF. Written as DNA, the CDR3 is TGTGCCAGCAGCCTTGACAGCCGCTCTGGAAACACCATATATTTT.

The rearrangement uses TRBV20-1 and TRBJ2-1; D is unresolved. The CDR3 is 11 amino acids. Between the trimmed V and J ends, which lost 0 bases and 8 bases, there was a span of 5 bases. Germline V CDR1 and CDR2: DFQATT, SNEGSKA (reference sequence). The CDR3, as DNA: TGCAGTGCTAGAGAGCCCGATGAGCAGTTCTTC. Its protein is CSAREPDEQFF.

In this sample, this clone turned up a few times. The J gene is TRBJ2-5, the V gene TRBV4-2; TRBD2 might be the D (6 bases). This CDR3 is 13 amino acids long. CDR1 and CDR2 (germline): LGHNA, YNFKEQ. The V end was cut by 4 bases, the J end by 2 bases, with 8 bases between. The CDR3 is CASSRGLQETQYF. The CDR3 DNA follows: TGTGCCAGCAGCCGGGGACTTCAAGAGACCCAGTACTTC.

The J gene is TRBJ2-3, the V gene TRBV6-5; no clear D gene. Germline V lookup: CDR1 MNHEY, CDR2 SVGAGI. V was clipped by 5 bases and J by 14 bases, with 20 bases between them. This CDR3 contains 13 residues. CDR3 in DNA: TGTGCCAGCAGTCCTCATATGCTCCCGGCTCGGTATTTT. Its translation is CASSPHMLPARYF.

The V call is TRBV5-5, the J call TRBJ2-2; D possibly corresponds to TRBD2 (5 bases). The CDR3 runs 16 residues. Germline values: CDR1 SGHKS, CDR2 YYEKEE (reference sequence). Trimming stripped 0 bases from V and 2 bases from J, with 11 bases between. CDR3: CASSLVGLANTGELFF. The CDR3 bases are TGTGCCAGCAGCTTGGTGGGTCTAGCTAACACCGGGGAGCTGTTTTTT.

This clone was counted a single time. This rearrangement joins TRBV5-1 to TRBJ2-3; 11 bases map to TRBD2. J gave up 2 bases and V 0 bases, and 5 bases lay outside the gene matches. The CDR3 extends over 17 amino acids. Germline V gene lookup returns CDR1 SGHRS and CDR2 YFSETQ. The CDR3 nucleotides are TGCGCCAGCAGCTTGGGACTAGCGGGGCCAATCACAGATACGCAGTATTTT. Amino acids: CASSLGLAGPITDTQYF.

This clone was seen more than once but under ten times. This chain joins TRBV7-9 and TRBJ1-5; D remains ambiguous. CDR1 is SEHNR, CDR2 FQNEAQ, per germline (reference sequence). Trimming took off 0 bases at V and 5 bases at J, with 8 bases between the two ends. The CDR3 spans 14 residues. The CDR3 bases are TGTGCCAGCAGCTTAGCGGGGATAGATCAGCCCCAGCATTTT. As protein: CASSLAGIDQPQHF. Supplemented by reference TRBV7-9 and TRBJ1-5, the full variable domain reads DTGVSQNPRHKITKRGQNVTFRCDPISEHNRLYWYRQTLGQGPEFLTYFQNEAQLEKSRLLSDRFSAERPKGSFSTLEIQRTEQGDSAMYLCASSLAGIDQPQHFGDGTRLSIL.

J is TRBJ1-1 and V is TRBV2; D unclear. V shed 8 bases and J shed 0 bases, with 10 bases lying between them. Germline CDR1 reads SNHLY; CDR2 reads FYNNEI. This CDR3 comprises 13 residues. This CDR3 is CASRVTVNTEAFF. CDR3 sequence (DNA): TGTGCCAGCCGGGTTACGGTGAACACTGAAGCTTTCTTT. Filled out from reference TRBV2 and TRBJ1-1, the complete variable domain reads EPEVTQTPSHQVTQMGQEVILRCVPISNHLYFYWYRQILGQKVEFLVSFYNNEISEKSEIFDDQFSVERPDGSNFTLKIRSTKLEDSAMYFCASRVTVNTEAFFGQGTRLTVV.

The chain is built from TRBV18 and TRBJ2-3; D uncertain. CDR3 size: 12 residues. Trimming removed 6 bases at V and 6 bases at J, with 10 bases between. From germline, CDR1 is KGHSH and CDR2 LQKENI. CDR3 loop: CASSDRRDTQYF. CDR3 nucleotide sequence: TGTGCCAGCTCCGACCGCAGGGATACGCAGTATTTT.

V usage is TRBV7-2 and J usage is TRBJ2-7; no clear D gene. The CDR3 runs 13 residues. The germline V gene encodes CDR1 SGHTA and CDR2 FQGNSA. V was pared by 5 bases and J by 0 bases, with 8 bases between. CDR3 region: CASSRQYSYEQYF. CDR3 DNA sequence: TGTGCCAGCAGCCGTCAGTACTCCTACGAGCAGTACTTC.